One sample yielded the 4 T cell receptor beta chains listed below, sequenced in a study of blood T cell repertoires in COVID-19. TCRdb's table, derived via immunoSEQ multiplex PCR, lists solely in-frame clones and lacks some. This sample carries a few hundred thousand clones, approximately 89% of them seen once, and the ten largest clones take roughly 2.9%. Source material: PBMCs or T cells enriched from blood (not recorded which). Receptors were obtained from a woman aged 45-59 years who had been exposed to COVID-19.

The chain links TRBV3-1 (or the pseudogene TRBV3-2) to TRBJ2-5; D not resolved. Trimming took 0 bases from V and 1 from J, leaving 6 bases between them. Germline V gene data show CDR1 as LGHDT and CDR2 as YNNKEL (reference sequence). This CDR3 comprises 14 residues. This CDR3 reads CASSQDSLQETQYF. CDR3 in DNA: TGTGCCAGCAGCCAAGACTCTCTCCAAGAGACCCAGTACTTC.

The chain combines TRBV27 with TRBJ2-2; 9 bases map to TRBD2. Germline V gives CDR1 MNHEY, CDR2 SMNVEV (reference sequence). V gave up 6 bases and J gave up 5 bases; unmatched junction bases: 4. This CDR3 spans 14 amino acids. CDR3 DNA: TGTGCCAGCAGATTAGCGGGGGATACCGGGGAGCTGTTTTTT. This encodes CASRLAGDTGELFF.

J is TRBJ2-7 and V is TRBV6-1; D uncertain. The CDR3 extends over 12 amino acids. V lost 1 base and J lost 12, with 13 bases in between. CDR1 is MNHNS, CDR2 SASEGT, per germline. This chain's CDR3 is CASSEGPIGPYF. Written as DNA, the CDR3 is TGTGCCAGCAGTGAAGGCCCCATCGGTCCGTACTTC.

The chain uses TRBV5-1 and TRBJ2-1, with D perhaps matching TRBD1 (5 bases). This CDR3 comprises 15 residues. The V end was cut by 1 base, the J end by 3 bases, with 11 bases between. Germline lookup yields CDR1 SGHRS and CDR2 YFSETQ. CDR3 region: CASSLQGAFYNEQFF. DNA of the CDR3: TGCGCCAGCAGCTTGCAGGGCGCGTTCTACAATGAGCAGTTCTTC.